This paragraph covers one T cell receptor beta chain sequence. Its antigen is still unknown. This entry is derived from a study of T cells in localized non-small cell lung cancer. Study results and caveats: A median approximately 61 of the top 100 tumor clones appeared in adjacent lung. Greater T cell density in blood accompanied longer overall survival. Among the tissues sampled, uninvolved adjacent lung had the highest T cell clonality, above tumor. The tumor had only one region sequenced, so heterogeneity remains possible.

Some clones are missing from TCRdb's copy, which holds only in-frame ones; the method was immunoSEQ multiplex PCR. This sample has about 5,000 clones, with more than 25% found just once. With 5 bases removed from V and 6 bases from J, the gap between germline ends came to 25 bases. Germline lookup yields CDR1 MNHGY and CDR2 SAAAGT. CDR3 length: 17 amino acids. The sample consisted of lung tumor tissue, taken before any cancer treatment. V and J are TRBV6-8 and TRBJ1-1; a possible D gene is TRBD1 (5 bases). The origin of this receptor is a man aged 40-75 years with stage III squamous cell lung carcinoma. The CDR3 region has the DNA TGTGCCAGCAGTAGAGTTTCAGGGACCCTCGGAGCGGCTGAAGCTTTCTTT. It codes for CASSRVSGTLGAAEAFF.